This TCR beta chain was captured in a study of blood T cells in healthy people across ages. The use of a sample-barcoded 5' primer and a J-beta primer mix characterized a second PCR of roughly 7 to 11 cycles. All samples yielded 2.5 million or more CDR3-containing paired-end reads. TCRdb independently ran MiXCR on the 5' RACE reads; one entry per CDR3 protein. The sample lists hundreds of thousands of distinct CDR3 sequences; 20% to 30% were seen once. The CDR3 loop spans 14 amino acids. From germline, CDR1 is ENHRY and CDR2 SYGVKD. Between the trimmed V and J ends, which lost 4 bases and 2 bases, there was a span of 6 bases. These data were also filed under a second study, of T cells of mothers and their children.

This sequence joins TRBV10-3 and TRBJ2-6; D is undetermined. The sequenced material came from blood. This receptor was identified in a boy between 10 and 17 years old in good health. In DNA form, the CDR3 reads TGTGCCATCAGTGTTAGCCCTGGGGCCAACGTCCTGACTTTC. Protein product: CAISVSPGANVLTF.